The clone carrying this T cell receptor (beta chain) was counted between two and nine times. The target antigen is unknown. This entry comes from a study of T cells in Graves' hyperthyroidism and ophthalmopathy. Study results and caveats: By a 13 V-J model, ophthalmopathy was set apart from stable hyperthyroidism.

The V end lost 1 base, the J end lost 9 bases, and 16 bases lay between the germline ends. Germline lookup yields CDR1 GTSNPN and CDR2 SVGIG (reference sequence). This CDR3 has 13 amino acids. Amplified TCR beta CDR3 regions came from RNA transcripts. The TCR CDR3 first-round RT-PCR relied on the HTBI primer set. In TCRdb, the multiplex PCR reads were re-called with MiXCR into one record per CDR3 protein. The repertoire holds almost 600,000 distinct CDR3 sequences, with 35% to 55% as singletons. Across 18 months, stable Graves' hyperthyroidism was marked by no progression to ophthalmopathy. In making diagnoses, clinical symptoms, serum thyroxine and TRAb, thyroid ultrasound and orbital computed tomography were all used.

Sequencing used peripheral blood or thyroid tissue (not recorded which). The source of this sequence is a woman under 30 with Graves' hyperthyroidism. The chain is built from TRBV30 and TRBJ2-7; possible D gene TRBD1, 6 bases. The CDR3 DNA reads TGTGCCTGGAGTGCTGCATACAGGGAAGGGCAGTACTTC. The encoded protein is CAWSAAYREGQYF.